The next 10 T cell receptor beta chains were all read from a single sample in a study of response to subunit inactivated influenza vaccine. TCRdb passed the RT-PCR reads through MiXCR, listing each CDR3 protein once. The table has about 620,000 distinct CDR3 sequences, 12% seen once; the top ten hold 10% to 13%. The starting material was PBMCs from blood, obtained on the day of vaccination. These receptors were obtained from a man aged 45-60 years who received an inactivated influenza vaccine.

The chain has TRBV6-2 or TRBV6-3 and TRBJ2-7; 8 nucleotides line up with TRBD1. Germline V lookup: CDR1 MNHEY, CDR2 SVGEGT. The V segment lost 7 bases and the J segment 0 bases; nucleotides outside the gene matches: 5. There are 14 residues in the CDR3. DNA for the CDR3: TGTGCCAGCACCTGGACAGGGAGCTCCTACGAGCAGTACTTC. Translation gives CASTWTGSSYEQYF.

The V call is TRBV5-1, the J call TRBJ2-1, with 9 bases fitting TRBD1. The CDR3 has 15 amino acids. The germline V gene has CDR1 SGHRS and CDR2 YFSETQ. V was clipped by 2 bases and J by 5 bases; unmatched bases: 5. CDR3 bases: TGCGCCAGCAGCTTCGGGACAGGGTTACACAATGAGCAGTTCTTC. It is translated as CASSFGTGLHNEQFF.

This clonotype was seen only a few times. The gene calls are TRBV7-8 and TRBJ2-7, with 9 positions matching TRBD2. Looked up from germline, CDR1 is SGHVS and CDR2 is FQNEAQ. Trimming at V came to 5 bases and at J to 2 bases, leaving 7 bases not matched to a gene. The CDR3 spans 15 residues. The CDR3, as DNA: TGTGCCAGCAGCCCGGGGACTAGCAGAGCCTACGAGCAGTACTTC. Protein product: CASSPGTSRAYEQYF.

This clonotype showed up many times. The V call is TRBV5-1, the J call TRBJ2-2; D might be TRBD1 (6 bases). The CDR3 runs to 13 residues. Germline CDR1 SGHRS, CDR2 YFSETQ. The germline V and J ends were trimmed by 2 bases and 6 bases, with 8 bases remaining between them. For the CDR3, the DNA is TGCGCCAGCAGCTTCGGACAGCCCGGGGAGCTGTTTTTT. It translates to CASSFGQPGELFF.

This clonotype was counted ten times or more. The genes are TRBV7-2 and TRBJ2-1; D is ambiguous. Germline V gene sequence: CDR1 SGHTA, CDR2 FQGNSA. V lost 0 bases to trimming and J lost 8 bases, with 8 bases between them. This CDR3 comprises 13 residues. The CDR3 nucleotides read TGTGCCAGCAGCTTAGCCCCAATAGATGAGCAGTTCTTC. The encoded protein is CASSLAPIDEQFF. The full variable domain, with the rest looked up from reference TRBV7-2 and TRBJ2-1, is GAGVSQSPSNKVTEKGKDVELRCDPISGHTALYWYRQSLGQGLEFLIYFQGNSAPDKSGLPSDRFSAERTGGSVSTLTIQRTQQEDSAVYLCASSLAPIDEQFFGPGTRLTVL.

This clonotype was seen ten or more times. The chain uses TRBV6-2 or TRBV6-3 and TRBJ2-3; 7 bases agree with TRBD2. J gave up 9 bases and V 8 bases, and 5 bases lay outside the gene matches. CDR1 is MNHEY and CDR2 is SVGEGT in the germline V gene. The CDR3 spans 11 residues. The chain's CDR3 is CASGRAETQYF. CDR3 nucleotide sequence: TGTGCCAGCGGGAGGGCCGAGACGCAGTATTTT.

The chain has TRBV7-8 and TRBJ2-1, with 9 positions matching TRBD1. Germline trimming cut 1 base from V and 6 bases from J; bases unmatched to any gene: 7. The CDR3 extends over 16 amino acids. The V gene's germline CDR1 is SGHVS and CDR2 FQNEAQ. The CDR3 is CASSLEEGTGSNEQFF. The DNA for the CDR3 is TGTGCCAGCAGCTTAGAGGAAGGGACAGGGAGCAATGAGCAGTTCTTC.

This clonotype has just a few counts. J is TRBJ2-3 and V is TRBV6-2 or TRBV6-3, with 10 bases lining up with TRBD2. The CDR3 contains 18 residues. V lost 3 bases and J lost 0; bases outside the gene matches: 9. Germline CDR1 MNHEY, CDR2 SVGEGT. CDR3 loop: CASSYLAGATFSTDTQYF. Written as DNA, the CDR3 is TGTGCCAGCAGTTATCTAGCGGGGGCCACATTTAGCACAGATACGCAGTATTTT.

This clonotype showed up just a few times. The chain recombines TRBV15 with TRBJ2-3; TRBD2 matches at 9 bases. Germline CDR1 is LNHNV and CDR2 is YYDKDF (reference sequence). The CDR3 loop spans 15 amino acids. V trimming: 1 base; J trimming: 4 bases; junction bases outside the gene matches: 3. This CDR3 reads CATSRVSGSADTQYF. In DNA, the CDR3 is TGTGCCACCAGCAGAGTTAGCGGGAGTGCAGATACGCAGTATTTT.

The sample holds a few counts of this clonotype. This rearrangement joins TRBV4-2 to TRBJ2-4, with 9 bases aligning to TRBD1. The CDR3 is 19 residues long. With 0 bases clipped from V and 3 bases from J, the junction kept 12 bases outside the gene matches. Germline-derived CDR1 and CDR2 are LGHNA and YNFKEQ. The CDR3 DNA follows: TGTGCCAGCAGCCAAGATCGACAGGGGGTATTTTGGGTCAAAAACATTCAGTACTTC. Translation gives CASSQDRQGVFWVKNIQYF.